The TCR beta chain under discussion was sequenced for a study of Graves' ophthalmopathy and Graves' hyperthyroidism. Amplification of TCR beta CDR3 regions used RNA transcripts. In the first round, RT-PCR was carried out with HTBI primers, and a multiplex PCR formed the second round. One entry per CDR3 protein, called by TCRdb with MiXCR from the multiplex PCR reads. Altogether roughly 1.1 million distinct CDR3 sequences are present, approximately 35% being singletons, with the ten largest covering 11%. Germline CDR1 reads LGHNT; CDR2 reads FRNRAP. The CDR3 runs to 19 residues. The V segment lost 2 bases and the J segment 8 bases; nucleotides outside the gene matches: 18.

The TCR sequence derives from an adult man with Graves' hyperthyroidism. The V and J genes are TRBV12-5 and TRBJ1-2; TRBD1 aligns across 12 bases. The material sequenced was peripheral blood or thyroid tissue (not recorded which). The CDR3 bases are TGTGCTAGTGGTTTGCCTTCCCGGGACAGGGGGCGCATTCTCTACGGCTACACCTTC. Protein: CASGLPSRDRGRILYGYTF.